This T cell receptor (beta chain) was profiled in a study of blood T cell repertoires in COVID-19. Sequenced by immunoSEQ multiplex PCR; TCRdb stores in-frame clones only, minus some. The profile shows around 230,000 clones, 81% of them singletons. The receptor's source is a man aged 40-49 years who had recovered from COVID-19. Sequencing input: PBMCs or T cells enriched from blood (not recorded which).

The CDR3 loop is CASSPGGARNTEAFF. As DNA, the CDR3 is TGTGCCAGCAGCCCTGGGGGGGCCCGGAACACTGAAGCTTTCTTT. This rearrangement joins TRBV4-2 to TRBJ1-1, with D perhaps TRBD1 (6 bases). V was cut by 4 bases and J by 1 base, with 13 bases left in between. Per germline, CDR1 LGHNA and CDR2 YNFKEQ. This CDR3 spans 15 amino acids.